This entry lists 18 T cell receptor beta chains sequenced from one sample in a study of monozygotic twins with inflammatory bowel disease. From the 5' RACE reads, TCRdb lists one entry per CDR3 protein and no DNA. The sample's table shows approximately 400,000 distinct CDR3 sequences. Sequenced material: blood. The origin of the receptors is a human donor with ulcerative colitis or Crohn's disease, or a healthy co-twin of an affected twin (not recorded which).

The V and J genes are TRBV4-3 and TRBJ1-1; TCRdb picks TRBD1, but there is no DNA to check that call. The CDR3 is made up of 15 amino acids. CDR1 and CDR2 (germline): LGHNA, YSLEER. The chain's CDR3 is CASSRGGAMNTEAFF.

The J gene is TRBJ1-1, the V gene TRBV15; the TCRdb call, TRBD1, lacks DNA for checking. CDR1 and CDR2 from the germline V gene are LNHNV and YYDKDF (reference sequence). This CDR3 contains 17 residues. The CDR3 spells CATSRGSRGVSSTEAFF.

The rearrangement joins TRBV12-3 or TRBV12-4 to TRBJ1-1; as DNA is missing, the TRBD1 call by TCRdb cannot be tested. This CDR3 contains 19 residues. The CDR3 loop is CASSPLLPGQADGNTEAFF.

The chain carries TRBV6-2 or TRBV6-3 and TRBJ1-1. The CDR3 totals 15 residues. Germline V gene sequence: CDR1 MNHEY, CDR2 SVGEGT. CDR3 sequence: CASSTTGVGNTEAFF.

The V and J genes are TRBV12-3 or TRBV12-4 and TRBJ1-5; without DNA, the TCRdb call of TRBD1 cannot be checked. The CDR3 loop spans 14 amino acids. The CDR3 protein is CASSFATGLQPQHF.

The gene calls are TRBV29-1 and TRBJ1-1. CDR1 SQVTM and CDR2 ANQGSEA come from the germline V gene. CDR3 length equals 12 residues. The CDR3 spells CSVTNRLPEAFF.

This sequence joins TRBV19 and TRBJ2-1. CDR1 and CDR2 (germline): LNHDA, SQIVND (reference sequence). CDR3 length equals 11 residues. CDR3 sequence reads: CASSMGIEQFF.

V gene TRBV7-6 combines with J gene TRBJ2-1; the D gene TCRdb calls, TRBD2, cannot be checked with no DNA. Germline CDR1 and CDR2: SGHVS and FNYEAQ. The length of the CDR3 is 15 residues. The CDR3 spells CAGSASSGRAHEQFF.

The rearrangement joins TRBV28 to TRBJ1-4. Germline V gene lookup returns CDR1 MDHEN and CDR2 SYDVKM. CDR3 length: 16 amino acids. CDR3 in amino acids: CASSSPPRPGEQKLFF. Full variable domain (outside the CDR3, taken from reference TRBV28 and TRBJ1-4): DVKVTQSSRYLVKRTGEKVFLECVQDMDHENMFWYRQDPGLGLRLIYFSYDVKMKEKGDIPEGYSVSREKKERFSLILESASTNQTSMYLCASSSPPRPGEQKLFFGSGTQLSVL.

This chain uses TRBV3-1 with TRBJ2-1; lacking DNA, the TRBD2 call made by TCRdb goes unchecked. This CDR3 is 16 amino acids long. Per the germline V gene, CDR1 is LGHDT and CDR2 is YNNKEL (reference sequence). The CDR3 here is CASSQVLAGPNNEQFF.

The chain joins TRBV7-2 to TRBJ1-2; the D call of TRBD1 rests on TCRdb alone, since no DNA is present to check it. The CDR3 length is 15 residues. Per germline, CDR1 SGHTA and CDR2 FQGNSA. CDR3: CASSPLGGSIYGYTF.

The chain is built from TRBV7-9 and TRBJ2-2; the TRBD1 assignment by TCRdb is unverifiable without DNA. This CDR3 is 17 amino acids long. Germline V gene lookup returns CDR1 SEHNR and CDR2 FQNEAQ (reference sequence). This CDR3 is CASSGADKGLNTGELFF.

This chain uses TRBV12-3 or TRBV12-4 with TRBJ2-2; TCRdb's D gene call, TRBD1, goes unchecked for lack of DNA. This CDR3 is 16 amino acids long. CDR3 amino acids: CASSPRRGDNTGELFF.

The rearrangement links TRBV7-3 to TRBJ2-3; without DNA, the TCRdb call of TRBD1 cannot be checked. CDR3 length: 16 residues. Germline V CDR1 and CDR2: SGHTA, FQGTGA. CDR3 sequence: CASSFLGGSPTDTQYF.

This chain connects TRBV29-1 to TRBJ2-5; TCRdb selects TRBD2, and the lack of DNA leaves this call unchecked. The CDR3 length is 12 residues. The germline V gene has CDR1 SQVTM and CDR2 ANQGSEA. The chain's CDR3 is CSVMLAEETQYF. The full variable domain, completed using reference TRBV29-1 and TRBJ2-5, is SAVISQKPSRDICQRGTSLTIQCQVDSQVTMMFWYRQQPGQSLTLIATANQGSEATYESGFVIDKFPISRPNLTFSTLTVSNMSPEDSSIYLCSVMLAEETQYFGPGTRLLVL.

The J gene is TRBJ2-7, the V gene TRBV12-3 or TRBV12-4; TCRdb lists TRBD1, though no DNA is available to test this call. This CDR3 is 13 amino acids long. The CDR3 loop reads CASRQDSSYEQYF.

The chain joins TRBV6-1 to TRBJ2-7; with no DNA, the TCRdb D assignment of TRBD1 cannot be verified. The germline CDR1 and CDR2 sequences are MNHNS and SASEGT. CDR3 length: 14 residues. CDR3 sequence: CASSTQTGDYEQYF.

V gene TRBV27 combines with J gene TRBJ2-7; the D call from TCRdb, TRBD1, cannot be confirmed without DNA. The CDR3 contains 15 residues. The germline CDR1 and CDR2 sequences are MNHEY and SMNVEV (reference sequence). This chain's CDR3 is CASSPGQFSSYEQYF.